The entry below describes one T cell receptor (beta chain). The antigen is undetermined. V gave up 7 bases and J gave up 2 bases; unmatched junction bases: 8. Germline CDR1 and CDR2: SGHRS and YFSETQ. The CDR3 covers 15 residues. These data are taken from a study of T cells in Graves' hyperthyroidism and ophthalmopathy. Study-level results: Ophthalmopathy, which appeared later, was predicted by the model a median approximately six months before onset.

Amplified TCR beta CDR3 regions came from RNA transcripts. The TCR CDR3 was amplified in a first-round RT-PCR using the HTBI primer set. TCRdb analysed the multiplex PCR reads with MiXCR anew, one entry per CDR3 protein. Among roughly 380,000 distinct CDR3 sequences, around 14% were seen once, and the ten largest hold roughly 9.6%. This chain connects TRBV5-1 to TRBJ2-2, with 7 positions matching TRBD1. This TCR derives from a woman aged 55-70 years with Graves' hyperthyroidism. The sample consisted of blood. In DNA, the CDR3 is TGCGCCAGCGGCAGGGGGACGCGCAACACCGGGGAGCTGTTTTTT. It encodes CASGRGTRNTGELFF.